Each of the 16 T cell receptor beta chains below was sequenced from the same sample in a study of blood T cell repertoires in COVID-19. Only in-frame clones appear in the TCRdb table, and some are missing; sequencing was by immunoSEQ multiplex PCR. Among fewer than 250,000 clones, 86% were seen once, and the ten largest hold around 1.5%. Specimen: peripheral blood. These receptors were obtained from a woman aged 55-75 years who had recovered from COVID-19.

The gene calls are TRBV7-9 and TRBJ2-1, with a possible D match to TRBD1 (5 bases). Trimming took 1 base from V and 10 from J, leaving 8 bases between them. Germline-derived CDR1 and CDR2 are SEHNR and FQNEAQ (reference sequence). The CDR3 is 12 amino acids. The CDR3 spells CASSLGGGEQFF. As DNA, the CDR3 is TGTGCCAGCAGCTTAGGGGGCGGAGAGCAGTTCTTC.

This clone showed up just a few times. The chain combines TRBV18 with TRBJ1-2; TRBD1 matches at 8 bases. The CDR3 covers 14 residues. The germline V gene has CDR1 KGHSH and CDR2 LQKENI. The ends lost 3 bases at V and 4 bases at J; junction bases unmatched: 4. The CDR3 DNA reads TGTGCCAGCTCACCGGGACAGGACCTCTATGGCTACACCTTC. Translation: CASSPGQDLYGYTF.

This clone was observed a single time. The V and J genes are TRBV6-5 and TRBJ1-1; unclear D gene. Trimming took 2 bases from V and 3 from J, leaving 10 bases between them. This CDR3 region has 14 residues. The germline V gene has CDR1 MNHEY and CDR2 SVGAGI. The CDR3: CASSYEGGDTEAFF. CDR3 DNA: TGTGCCAGCAGTTACGAGGGTGGGGACACTGAAGCTTTCTTT.

The chain employs TRBV7-8 and TRBJ1-6; TRBD1 agrees at 8 bases. Per the germline V gene, CDR1 is SGHVS and CDR2 is FQNEAQ. The V and J ends lost 2 bases and 3 bases, in that order; junction bases with no gene match: 12. CDR3 length equals 19 residues. The CDR3 DNA sequence: TGTGCCAGCAGCTTATTTCCAGGACAGGGCAGGGACTATAATTCACCCCTCCACTTT. It is translated as CASSLFPGQGRDYNSPLHF.

The gene calls are TRBV10-3 and TRBJ1-4; no firm D call. The CDR3 sequence is 13 residues long. Germline V CDR1 and CDR2: ENHRY, SYGVKD. The germline V and J ends were trimmed by 10 bases and 6 bases, with 15 bases remaining between them. CDR3 region: CATQDFSDEKLFF. The CDR3 coding sequence is TGTGCCACCCAGGACTTTTCCGATGAAAAACTGTTTTTT.

This rearrangement joins TRBV9 to TRBJ1-4, with TRBD1 as a possible D gene (5 bases). V was trimmed by 4 bases and J by 8 bases, leaving 21 bases between them. Germline V lookup: CDR1 SGDLS, CDR2 YYNGEE. The CDR3 is 16 amino acids. In nucleotides, the CDR3 is TGTGCCAGCAGCCCCGGGGGGAGACAAGGGTACGAAAAACTGTTTTTT. It encodes CASSPGGRQGYEKLFF.

This clone was detected only a few times. Here the CDR3 reads CASSLVQGAGSGSPLHF. The CDR3 region has the DNA TGTGCCAGCAGCTTGGTACAGGGGGCGGGTTCAGGGTCACCCCTCCACTTT. The rearrangement links TRBV5-5 to TRBJ1-6, with 9 bases lining up with TRBD1. There are 17 residues in the CDR3. V was clipped by 0 bases and J by 10 bases; unmatched bases: 11. Germline assignment: CDR1 SGHKS and CDR2 YYEKEE (reference sequence).

The J gene is TRBJ1-3, the V gene TRBV19; D perhaps matches TRBD1 (6 bases). Germline assignment: CDR1 LNHDA and CDR2 SQIVND (reference sequence). The CDR3 contains 14 residues. With 6 bases removed from V and 4 bases from J, the gap between germline ends came to 13 bases. CDR3 sequence reads: CASRIRGGGNTIYF. CDR3 sequence (DNA): TGTGCCAGTAGGATCAGGGGCGGCGGAAACACCATATATTTT.

This clone was seen once. The J gene is TRBJ2-1, the V gene TRBV29-1; a weak D match, TRBD1 (6 bases). Germline V CDR1 and CDR2: SQVTM, ANQGSEA. This CDR3 spans 11 amino acids. Trimming left V 5 bases short and J 8 bases short, with 10 bases between. CDR3: CSVSRGDEQFF. The CDR3 nucleotides are TGCAGCGTTTCCAGGGGTGATGAGCAGTTCTTC.

The chain is built from TRBV6-5 and TRBJ2-7; TRBD2 matches 7 bases. CDR3 length equals 15 residues. V was clipped by 6 bases and J by 2 bases; unmatched bases: 10. Germline V gene data show CDR1 as MNHEY and CDR2 as SVGAGI. The CDR3 loop is CASSPLVAGAYEQYF. CDR3 coding DNA: TGTGCCAGCAGCCCCCTTGTGGCGGGGGCCTACGAGCAGTACTTC.

This chain joins TRBV19 and TRBJ2-3; a weak D match, TRBD2 (7 bases). Germline-derived CDR1 and CDR2 are LNHDA and SQIVND (reference sequence). CDR3 size: 15 residues. Trimming cost V 5 bases and J 8 bases, with 20 bases left between them. Here the CDR3 DNA reads TGTGCCAGTAGTTCCGGGGGGCCGCCCTCAGGTACGCAGTATTTT. Amino acids: CASSSGGPPSGTQYF.

The chain employs TRBV9 and TRBJ2-2; 10 nucleotides align to TRBD1. The ends lost 1 base at V and 6 bases at J; junction bases unmatched: 3. Per germline, CDR1 SGDLS and CDR2 YYNGEE. The length of the CDR3 is 15 residues. The CDR3 DNA sequence: TGTGCCAGCAGCGTAAGACAGGGGGCGTCCGGGGAGCTGTTTTTT. This translates into CASSVRQGASGELFF.

As to this clone: This sample also contains other DNA sequences that code for the same CDR3. The chain employs TRBV4-3 and TRBJ2-5; no clear D. V lost 0 bases, J lost 5 bases, and 7 bases lay in between. Germline assignment: CDR1 LGHNA and CDR2 YSLEER. This CDR3 spans 13 amino acids. This CDR3 is CASSQDLRETQYF. CDR3 sequence (DNA): TGCGCCAGCAGCCAAGATCTCCGGGAGACCCAGTACTTC.

The genes are TRBV13 and TRBJ2-5, with 8 bases lining up with TRBD2. The CDR3 loop spans 15 amino acids. V shed 4 bases, J shed 3 bases, and the junction held 7 bases outside the gene matches. Germline V gives CDR1 PRHDT, CDR2 FYEKMQ (reference sequence). CDR3 amino acids: CASSSGGLAEETQYF. The CDR3 bases are TGTGCCAGCAGCTCAGGCGGACTAGCAGAAGAGACCCAGTACTTC.

The DNA of the CDR3 is TGTGCCAGCAGCGAGATGTGGGACAGGGGTGGAAACACCATATATTTT. Residues: CASSEMWDRGGNTIYF. The V gene is TRBV7-9, the J gene TRBJ1-3; 10 bases fit TRBD1. The CDR3 loop spans 16 amino acids. After removal of 5 bases from V and 3 bases from J, the junction contained 7 bases not matched to a gene. CDR1 and CDR2 from the germline V gene are SEHNR and FQNEAQ (reference sequence).

The chain combines TRBV4-1 with TRBJ2-2, with 7 bases fitting TRBD2. CDR1 and CDR2 (germline): MGHRA, YSYEKL. This CDR3 is built from 16 residues. With 1 base clipped from V and 5 bases from J, the junction kept 7 bases outside the gene matches. The CDR3 loop reads CASSQVPSGATGELFF. The CDR3 DNA reads as TGCGCCAGCAGCCAAGTTCCCAGCGGGGCAACCGGGGAGCTGTTTTTT.